A selection of T cell receptor beta chains follows, all from one sample in a study of CD8+ T cells in alopecia areata. The protocol was immunoSEQ multiplex PCR, while the TCRdb copy is restricted to in-frame clones and leaves out a portion. The sample has approximately 140,000 clones, over 45% seen once. The sequenced material came from CD4+ T cells sorted from blood. The receptor source for this set is a human donor with alopecia areata. CDR3s include the opening cysteine and the closing phenylalanine or tryptophan. The order of the fields is clone size, V gene, D gene, J gene, CDR3 length, CDR3 protein, CDR3 DNA. D genes are given only for firm matches. Size is stated for part of the rows, as once, few or many counts, or as a class when the clone is expanded.

size: .
V: TRBV4-1
D: .
J: TRBJ1-5
length: 16
CDR3: CASSQNPADPGQPQHF
DNA: TGCGCCAGCAGCCAAAATCCGGCGGATCCCGGTCAGCCCCAGCATTTT

size: .
V: TRBV19
D: .
J: TRBJ2-3
length: 12
CDR3: CASSIGRDTQYF
DNA: TGTGCCAGTAGTATCGGGAGAGATACGCAGTATTTT

size: few
V: TRBV4-1
D: TRBD2
J: TRBJ2-2
length: 19
CDR3: CASSQGISGRARFTGELFF
DNA: TGCGCCAGCAGCCAAGGGATTAGCGGGAGGGCACGGTTCACCGGGGAGCTGTTTTTT

size: few
V: TRBV29-1
D: .
J: TRBJ2-1
length: 14
CDR3: CSVEKLDSYNEQFF
DNA: TGCAGCGTTGAGAAGCTGGACTCCTACAATGAGCAGTTCTTC

size: few
V: TRBV5-8
D: .
J: TRBJ2-6
length: 15
CDR3: CASSKRSSGANVLTF
DNA: TGTGCCAGCAGCAAAAGGAGCTCTGGGGCCAACGTCCTGACTTTC

size: .
V: TRBV29-1
D: TRBD2
J: TRBJ2-7
length: 13
CDR3: CSVQTSAGYEQYF
DNA: TGCAGCGTCCAGACTAGCGCGGGCTACGAGCAGTACTTC

size: .
V: TRBV4-2
D: .
J: TRBJ2-2
length: 13
CDR3: CASSQTTTGELFF
DNA: TGTGCCAGCAGCCAGACTACTACCGGGGAGCTGTTTTTT

size: .
V: TRBV2
D: .
J: TRBJ2-2
length: 14
CDR3: CASIIAGTTGELFF
DNA: TGTGCCAGCATTATCGCGGGGACAACCGGGGAGCTGTTTTTT

size: .
V: TRBV27
D: .
J: TRBJ2-7
length: 13
CDR3: CASSPTSTYEQYF
DNA: TGTGCCAGCAGTCCGACTAGTACCTACGAGCAGTACTTC

size: .
V: TRBV28
D: .
J: TRBJ2-7
length: 13
CDR3: CASRSSGSYEQYF
DNA: TGTGCCAGCAGGTCGAGCGGGTCCTACGAGCAGTACTTC

size: .
V: TRBV30
D: .
J: TRBJ2-2
length: 14
CDR3: CALRTDPNTGELFF
DNA: TGTGCCCTCCGGACAGACCCGAACACCGGGGAGCTGTTTTTT

size: few
V: TRBV4-1
D: TRBD2
J: TRBJ2-7
length: 15
CDR3: CASSQEAGGPYEQYF
DNA: TGCGCCAGCAGCCAAGAGGCGGGAGGGCCTTACGAGCAGTACTTC

size: few
V: TRBV28
D: TRBD2
J: TRBJ2-3
length: 15
CDR3: CASKMREGHPDTQYF
DNA: TGTGCCAGCAAGATGCGGGAGGGCCACCCAGATACGCAGTATTTT

size: .
V: TRBV10-3
D: .
J: TRBJ2-5
length: 13
CDR3: CAISEGSEETQYF
DNA: TGTGCCATCAGTGAGGGCTCGGAAGAGACCCAGTACTTC

size: few
V: TRBV18
D: TRBD2
J: TRBJ2-6
length: 17
CDR3: CASSPLASGTGANVLTF
DNA: TGTGCCAGCTCACCACTCGCTAGCGGGACCGGGGCCAACGTCCTGACTTTC

size: .
V: TRBV14
D: .
J: TRBJ2-5
length: 12
CDR3: CASSFGLRTQYF
DNA: TGTGCCAGCAGCTTTGGCCTTCGCACCCAGTACTTC

size: .
V: TRBV13
D: .
J: TRBJ1-5
length: 13
CDR3: CASSSGISGPQHF
DNA: TGTGCCAGCAGCTCGGGGATTTCGGGCCCCCAGCATTTT

size: .
V: TRBV5-1
D: .
J: TRBJ1-2
length: 12
CDR3: CASSLEGNGYTF
DNA: TGCGCCAGCAGCTTGGAGGGGAATGGCTACACCTTC

size: .
V: TRBV2
D: .
J: TRBJ2-4
length: 12
CDR3: CASNIDKNIQYF
DNA: TGTGCCAGCAATATCGACAAAAACATTCAGTACTTC

size: .
V: TRBV7-8
D: .
J: TRBJ2-5
length: 16
CDR3: CASTPYRVAKQETQYF
DNA: TGTGCCAGCACCCCCTACAGGGTGGCAAAGCAAGAGACCCAGTACTTC

size: .
V: TRBV29-1
D: .
J: TRBJ2-3
length: 14
CDR3: CSVPGGGSTDTQYF
DNA: TGCAGCGTTCCAGGAGGCGGGAGCACAGATACGCAGTATTTT

size: few
V: TRBV5-6
D: .
J: TRBJ2-7
length: 15
CDR3: CASSLTRLGGYEQYF
DNA: TGTGCCAGCAGCTTGACCAGATTGGGCGGTTACGAGCAGTACTTC

size: few
V: TRBV19
D: .
J: TRBJ2-7
length: 13
CDR3: CASSTHRVGEQYF
DNA: TGTGCCAGTAGTACCCACAGGGTTGGCGAGCAGTACTTC

size: .
V: TRBV29-1
D: .
J: TRBJ2-3
length: 17
CDR3: CSVVISGPLAGSDTQYF
DNA: TGCAGCGTTGTAATATCCGGGCCCCTAGCTGGGTCGGATACGCAGTATTTT

size: .
V: TRBV5-1
D: TRBD2
J: TRBJ2-2
length: 17
CDR3: CASSLVGGRAHTGELFF
DNA: TGCGCCAGCAGCTTGGTGGGCGGGAGGGCCCACACCGGGGAGCTGTTTTTT

size: .
V: TRBV19
D: .
J: TRBJ1-1
length: 13
CDR3: CASSMRRNTEAFF
DNA: TGTGCCAGTAGTATGCGGCGGAACACTGAAGCTTTCTTT

size: .
V: TRBV11-3
D: .
J: TRBJ2-2
length: 16
CDR3: CASSSPGGPNTGELFF
DNA: TGTGCCAGCAGCTCCCCGGGGGGCCCTAACACCGGGGAGCTGTTTTTT

size: few
V: TRBV7-9
D: .
J: TRBJ1-4
length: 14
CDR3: CASSSGSTNEKLFF
DNA: TGTGCCAGCAGCTCAGGGTCAACTAATGAAAAACTGTTTTTT

size: .
V: TRBV7-3
D: .
J: TRBJ2-5
length: 13
CDR3: CASSLGSLGTQYF
DNA: TGTGCCAGCAGCTTAGGCTCGCTGGGGACCCAGTACTTC

size: .
V: TRBV12-5
D: .
J: TRBJ2-4
length: 15
CDR3: CASGLPDWAKNIQYF
DNA: TGTGCTAGTGGTTTACCCGACTGGGCCAAAAACATTCAGTACTTC

size: few
V: TRBV5-1
D: .
J: TRBJ2-7
length: 17
CDR3: CASSLNTRTTKAYEQYF
DNA: TGCGCCAGCAGCTTGAACACTAGGACTACCAAAGCCTACGAGCAGTACTTC

size: .
V: TRBV5-1
D: .
J: TRBJ2-3
length: 13
CDR3: CASSIISTDTQYF
DNA: TGCGCCAGCAGCATAATCAGCACAGATACGCAGTATTTT

size: .
V: TRBV18
D: .
J: TRBJ2-3
length: 12
CDR3: CASSTPGDTQYF
DNA: TGTGCCAGCTCAACACCAGGGGATACGCAGTATTTT

size: few
V: TRBV28
D: .
J: TRBJ2-6
length: 17
CDR3: CASSLIGTRSGANVLTF
DNA: TGTGCCAGCAGTTTAATCGGAACCCGCTCTGGGGCCAACGTCCTGACTTTC

size: .
V: TRBV7-9
D: TRBD2
J: TRBJ2-3
length: 17
CDR3: CASSPRGLAGAADTQYF
DNA: TGTGCCAGCAGCCCCCGGGGACTAGCGGGAGCGGCAGATACGCAGTATTTT

size: once
V: TRBV5-1
D: .
J: TRBJ2-7
length: 16
CDR3: CASSLAGQGNRDEQYF
DNA: TGCGCCAGCAGCTTGGCGGGTCAGGGTAATCGCGACGAGCAGTACTTC

size: .
V: TRBV5-1
D: TRBD1
J: TRBJ2-5
length: 15
CDR3: CASSLAGTEQETQYF
DNA: TGCGCCAGCAGCTTGGCTGGGACAGAACAAGAGACCCAGTACTTC

size: few
V: TRBV28
D: TRBD2
J: TRBJ2-6
length: 17
CDR3: CASSKGGSGTGANVLTF
DNA: TGTGCCAGCAGCAAAGGGGGTAGCGGGACCGGGGCCAACGTCCTGACTTTC

size: few
V: TRBV30
D: .
J: TRBJ2-2
length: 14
CDR3: CAWRPQLAAGELFF
DNA: TGTGCCTGGAGACCCCAGCTGGCGGCCGGGGAGCTGTTTTTT

size: .
V: TRBV27
D: TRBD1
J: TRBJ1-2
length: 15
CDR3: CASSFSGTVNYGYTF
DNA: TGTGCCAGCAGTTTCTCCGGGACAGTTAACTATGGCTACACCTTC